The next 9 T cell receptor beta chains were all read from a single sample in a study of a mutant IDH1 vaccine in newly diagnosed glioma (dated by TCRdb to about 2021). The time point label on this specimen signifies: baseline, week 1 (first vaccination visit). The intended sense of this specimen's treatment or condition label: pre-vaccination baseline after standard-of-care therapy. Receptor amplification or capture employed the immunoSEQ multiplex PCR assay. Held by TCRdb, this immuneACCESS table contains in-frame sequences only and omits some clones. Under half of the omission traces to an unresolved V gene where checked; the cause of the rest is unknown. This sample is represented by 45,000 to 55,000 clones; roughly 90% of them were singletons. The top ten hold roughly 2.4% of the sample. The sample consisted of PBMCs, taken from a glioma patient treated with radiotherapy, temozolomide or both. The receptors shown here come from a middle-aged man with glioma.

Remarks on this clone: The junction shows a germline mismatch at one end, possibly a read error. The gene calls are TRBV7-9 and TRBJ2-7, with D possibly being TRBD2 (7 bases). The CDR3 has 14 residues. Germline V CDR1 and CDR2: SEHNR, FQNEAQ (reference sequence). CDR3 amino acids: CASSLDREGYGQYF. The CDR3 DNA sequence: TGTGCCAGCAGCTTAGACAGGGAGGGGTACGGGCAGTACTTC.

This clone qualifies as medium-sized. Other DNA sequences in the sample encode the same CDR3. The chain recombines TRBV5-6 with TRBJ2-7, with 7 bases aligning to TRBD1. Germline V lookup: CDR1 SGHDT, CDR2 YYEEEE. With 0 bases clipped from V and 4 bases from J, the junction kept 4 bases outside the gene matches. This CDR3 region has 14 residues. CDR3 DNA: TGTGCCAGCAGCTTGGGACAGGGAAGGTACGAGCAGTACTTC. The encoded protein is CASSLGQGRYEQYF. The entire variable domain, with the rest obtained from reference TRBV5-6 and TRBJ2-7, is as follows: DAGVTQSPTHLIKTRGQQVTLRCSPKSGHDTVSWYQQALGQGPQFIFQYYEEEERQRGNFPDRFSGHQFPNYSSELNVNALLLGDSALYLCASSLGQGRYEQYFGPGTRLTVT.

This chain uses TRBV28 with TRBJ1-5, with 7 bases aligning to TRBD1. Germline V gene data show CDR1 as MDHEN and CDR2 as SYDVKM. CDR3 length: 15 amino acids. Trimming at V came to 5 bases and at J to 0 bases, leaving 4 bases not matched to a gene. The CDR3 loop reads CASSRTGASNQPQHF. CDR3 nucleotide sequence: TGTGCCAGCAGTCGGACAGGAGCTAGCAATCAGCCCCAGCATTTT.

The chain recombines TRBV5-1 with TRBJ2-1; 11 nucleotides align to TRBD2. The germline gives CDR1 SGHRS, CDR2 YFSETQ. The CDR3 runs to 15 residues. Losses at the gene ends were 1 base for V and 8 bases for J; bases not matched to a gene: 5. CDR3 in DNA: TGCGCCAGCAGCTTGTCACTAGCGGGAGCGGATGAGCAGTTCTTC. Amino acids: CASSLSLAGADEQFF.

The table lists this clone with a count of one. The genes are TRBV29-1 and TRBJ2-5; 14 nucleotides line up with TRBD2. CDR3 size: 14 residues. Trimming cost V 4 bases and J 14 bases; bases outside gene matches: 12. In germline, CDR1 is SQVTM, CDR2 ANQGSEA. In DNA form, the CDR3 reads TGCAGCGTTGGAGCAAACCGGGGACTAGCGGGAGCTTACTTC. Residues: CSVGANRGLAGAYF.

CDR3 nucleotides: TGTGCCAGCTCACCACTGGGGGCCAATGAGCAGTTCTTC. Translated: CASSPLGANEQFF. The rearrangement uses TRBV18 and TRBJ2-1; D might be TRBD1 (6 bases). Germline V CDR1 and CDR2: KGHSH, LQKENI. The CDR3 length is 13 residues. The V and J ends lost 1 base and 6 bases respectively, with 7 bases between them. The variable domain in full, with the rest retrieved from reference TRBV18 and TRBJ2-1, is NAGVMQNPRHLVRRRGQEARLRCSPMKGHSHVYWYRQLPEEGLKFMVYLQKENIIDESGMPKERFSAEFPKEGPSILRIQQVVRGDSAAYFCASSPLGANEQFFGPGTRLTVL.

The chain is built from TRBV7-8 and TRBJ1-2, with a tentative D call TRBD1 (5 bases). The CDR3 loop spans 14 amino acids. Germline CDR1 and CDR2: SGHVS and FQNEAQ. V shed 1 base and J shed 4 bases, with 10 bases lying between them. DNA for the CDR3: TGTGCCAGCAGCTTAGGCCAGGGAACCTATGGCTACACCTTC. Its protein product is CASSLGQGTYGYTF.

The V and J genes are TRBV29-1 and TRBJ2-1; no reliable D call. The germline V and J ends were trimmed by 3 bases and 5 bases, with 20 bases remaining between them. CDR1 SQVTM and CDR2 ANQGSEA come from the germline V gene. The CDR3 spans 16 residues. The CDR3 is CSVEALKPPWHNEQFF. CDR3 nucleotides: TGCAGCGTTGAGGCACTCAAACCCCCCTGGCACAATGAGCAGTTCTTC.

This clone qualifies as medium-sized. The chain links TRBV6-1 to TRBJ1-1; the D is unclear. This CDR3 is 14 amino acids long. The germline V gene has CDR1 MNHNS and CDR2 SASEGT. V dropped 0 bases and J dropped 6 bases, with 11 bases sitting between them. As DNA, the CDR3 is TGTGCCAGCAGTGAAGCGGACGGCCCCGCTGAAGCTTTCTTT. Translation gives CASSEADGPAEAFF.